The source of this T cell receptor (beta chain) is a study of siplizumab effects on memory and regulatory T cells. The V gene's germline CDR1 is LGHNA and CDR2 YNFKEQ. V shed 0 bases and J shed 6 bases, with 19 bases lying between them. There are 17 residues in the CDR3. The table came from immunoSEQ multiplex PCR; TCRdb's copy has only in-frame clones and leaves some out. Of about 110,000 clones in the sample, 92% are singletons; the top ten hold under 0.75%. The clonotype was recovered from a human donor in good health. This chain joins TRBV4-2 and TRBJ2-3, with D unresolved. The specimen sequenced was Tregs sorted from blood. This chain's CDR3 is CASSQEVDGLSRDTQYF. Written as DNA, the CDR3 is TGTGCCAGCAGCCAAGAGGTGGACGGCTTATCACGGGATACGCAGTATTTT.